This T cell receptor delta chain is from a study of delta chains in infants with herpesvirus infections (dated by TCRdb to 2021 to 2024). Broadly, across the study: A Ugandan infant birth cohort was prospectively followed from birth to characterize gammadelta T cell responses to primary cytomegalovirus (CMV) infection. The study searched for a public fetal Vdelta1/Vgamma8 gammadelta TCR clonotype in infants who acquired CMV infection after birth. gammadelta TCRs were sequenced from PBMC obtained from some 20 CMV-infected infants (one congenitally infected) and 7 or 8 CMV-uninfected infants for whom sufficient sample was available. Infant blood samples fell into approximate age groups of 1.5, 4, 8 and 12 months. The previously published Belgian fetal and cord blood gammadelta TCR data were not generated in this cohort and were added only for comparison. What the authors observed across the whole study: Public-clonotype frequency among Vdelta1 cells appeared to correlate inversely with age at infection and decayed rapidly, seemingly not persisting beyond approximately 2 months. Detection of the public clonotype was limited to the first time point after infection, and the public clonotype was not found in uninfected infants or in infants infected after 120 days. A small sample size and the lack of race- or environment-matched controls were noted by the authors, because CMV is acquired by nearly all Ugandans before adulthood. Of around 18 CMV-infected infants, several carried the public Vdelta1 clonotype: the congenitally infected infant plus three who were infected postnatally before 120 days of age. In CMV-uninfected infants, the public clonotype might still be present but below the detection limit.

Based on the germline V gene, the CDR1 and CDR2 sequences are GEAIGNYY and EKD. The germline V and J ends show losses of 4 bases and 1 base respectively, and no gene match explains 28 bases of the junction. The CDR3, from cysteine to phenylalanine, totals 22 residues. CDR3 DNA only is kept here, 66 bases in frame from base 1. This clone appeared a single time. Its antigen is unknown. The protein held in TCRdb is that of a much larger clone and does not match this DNA's translation at residue 11, likely because of a read error; the protein shown is translated from the DNA. Pregnant women receiving prenatal care in Kampala, Uganda, were recruited, and the infants of these women were enrolled, with documentation of maternal HIV status required. Home visits to families took place weekly, and collection of infant clinical information, oral swabs and peripheral blood began at 6 weeks of age and was repeated every 4 months after that. Blood was collected in heparin tubes, and PBMC were isolated by Ficoll-Paque density gradient centrifugation and cryopreserved.

Receptors were amplified or captured by RT-PCR. To generate TCR cDNA, PBMC RNA underwent reverse transcription with SuperScript II using gamma-chain- and delta-chain-specific primers. After purification with AMPure XP beads, the cDNA was amplified and indexed with Illumina adapters using the Nextera XT Index Kit. An Illumina MiSeq with a V2 300-cycle kit was used to sequence the gammadelta TCR libraries. As for the authors' bioinformatics: Using MiXCR v2.1.12, CDR3 sequences were assembled, and reads were mapped onto D, J and V genes obtained from GenBank. Repertoire analyses of the CDR3 clonotypes were performed with VDJtools v1.2.1. Clonotypes were called again by TCRdb from the public reads via CATT, and duplicate nucleotide sequences were then merged into one entry. The V and J calls shown here were made by TCRdb, not taken from the authors' results. This sample has some 400 delta-chain clones in its table, and roughly 67% of those were observed once. Roughly three fifths of the sample is in the top ten clones.

The specimen was peripheral blood, collected at time point 2 of longitudinal follow-up. The source of this sequence is a human donor who was a Ugandan infant, either HIV-exposed or HIV-unexposed (not recorded which). Recombination linked TRDV2 to TRDJ1; 8 central nucleotides agree with TRDD3. The CDR3 reads as follows: CACEIERYWGSSIRRFTDKLIF. The DNA is as follows: TGTGCCTGTGAGATTGAACGTTACTGGGGGTCCAGCATAAGGAGGTTCACCGATAAACTCATCTTT.